Here is one T cell receptor (beta chain) with its context. This specimen comes from a study of technical replicates of blood from several donors. The repertoire was sequenced with immunoSEQ multiplex PCR; TCRdb's copy has only in-frame clones and lacks some. The table shows 85,000 to 100,000 clones, with 95% occurring only once. This TCR was sampled from a human donor in good health. Sequenced: T cells isolated from PBMCs.

The CDR3 nucleotides read TGCGCCAGCAGCCATCTTCCGGACAGCTCCTACGAGCAGTACTTC. Encoded protein: CASSHLPDSSYEQYF. The chain is built from TRBV4-1 and TRBJ2-7, with a possible D match to TRBD1 (6 bases). Trimming cost V 3 bases and J 0 bases, with 12 bases left between them. This CDR3 comprises 15 residues. Germline V lookup: CDR1 MGHRA, CDR2 YSYEKL.